The sequence of this T cell receptor (beta chain) was determined in a study of Ad26.COV2.S vaccination and SARS-CoV-2 variants. Overall study context: Participants got Ad26.COV2.S intramuscularly, once or twice 56 days apart. Findings and limits, study-wide: Spike-specific TCR breadth ran higher among vaccine recipients than placebo recipients.

The treatment was: roughly 20 received Ad26.COV2.S at low or high dose, single or two shots; several received placebo; per-sample allocation not given. Sampling occurred on day 63 after the first vaccine or placebo injection. Its platform was an Ad26 vector, and its expressed antigen was Wuhan-strain SARS-CoV-2 spike. Regarding this clone: Its antigen is unidentified.

Only in-frame clones appear in the TCRdb table, and some are missing; sequencing was by immunoSEQ multiplex PCR. This table holds approximately 480,000 clones, roughly 89% found once. The sample was peripheral blood, taken in a trial of Ad26.COV2.S vaccine versus placebo. This TCR was recovered from a person aged 18-65 years who received the Ad26.COV2.S COVID-19 vaccine or a placebo.

CDR3 loop: CASSPVGGGGTYEQYF. Here the CDR3 DNA reads TGTGCCAGCAGCCCAGTGGGGGGCGGGGGAACCTACGAGCAGTACTTC. This chain uses TRBV7-2 with TRBJ2-7; D may be TRBD2 (7 bases). The CDR3 is 16 amino acids. The ends were cut back, 5 bases at V and 2 bases at J, with 19 bases in the middle. Germline CDR1 and CDR2: SGHTA and FQGNSA.